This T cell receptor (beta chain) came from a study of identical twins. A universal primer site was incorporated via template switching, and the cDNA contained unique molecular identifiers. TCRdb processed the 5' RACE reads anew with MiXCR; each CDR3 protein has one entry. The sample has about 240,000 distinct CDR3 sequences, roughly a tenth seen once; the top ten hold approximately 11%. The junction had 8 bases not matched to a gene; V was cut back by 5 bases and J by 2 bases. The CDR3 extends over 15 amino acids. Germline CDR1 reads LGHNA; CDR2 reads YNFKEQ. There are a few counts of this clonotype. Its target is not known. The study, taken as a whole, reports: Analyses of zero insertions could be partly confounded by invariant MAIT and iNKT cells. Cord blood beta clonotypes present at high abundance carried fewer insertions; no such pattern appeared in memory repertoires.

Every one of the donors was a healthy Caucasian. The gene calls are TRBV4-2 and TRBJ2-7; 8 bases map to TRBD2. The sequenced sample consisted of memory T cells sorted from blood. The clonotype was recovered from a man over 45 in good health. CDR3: CASSERAGGTYEQYF. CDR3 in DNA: TGTGCCAGCAGCGAAAGGGCGGGAGGAACCTACGAGCAGTACTTC.